This entry concerns a single T cell receptor beta chain. Its antigen is undetermined. PCR was performed using 60 Vbeta and 13 Jbeta primers. This table comes from immunoSEQ multiplex PCR, and its TCRdb copy is limited to in-frame clones, with some not included. The table lists fewer than 95,000 clones, about two thirds of them singletons. In nominal health when sampled, donors likely had unrecorded immune exposures nonetheless. V shed 1 base and J shed 3 bases, with 10 bases lying between them. The CDR3 totals 15 residues. The germline CDR1 and CDR2 sequences are SEHNR and FQNEAQ (reference sequence). This specimen comes from a study of cytomegalovirus exposure and HLA in healthy donors. Study-wide results and limits: In a later analysis, donors in an Asian-associated ancestry cluster reportedly had fewer N-insertions in productive TCRs than the cohort mean. In a later analysis, TCR beta V- and J-gene trimming showed a link to a missense DCLRE1C variant.

This TCR was sampled from a woman between 45 and 65 years old in good health and CMV-seropositive. The gene calls are TRBV7-9 and TRBJ2-1, with D perhaps TRBD1 (6 bases). The sample taken for sequencing was PBMCs. CDR3 amino acids: CASSLDRGNYNEQFF. In DNA form, the CDR3 reads TGTGCCAGCAGCTTAGATAGGGGGAACTACAATGAGCAGTTCTTC.